Included here is one T cell receptor beta chain sequence, with context. What it binds is not known. In germline, CDR1 is SNHLY, CDR2 FYNNEI. Trimming removed 6 bases from V and 4 bases from J, with 12 bases in between. CDR3 length: 13 amino acids. TCRdb used MiXCR to reprocess the 5' RACE reads, holding one entry per CDR3 protein. The sample has 150,000 to 200,000 distinct CDR3 sequences; about a sixth are singletons. These data come from a study of CD8 T cells in ankylosing spondylitis. Study-level points and caveats: There were earlier reports of some motif variants in reactive arthritis synovial fluid and blood. Reportedly, significant enrichment of disease-linked clones occurred in matched ankylosing spondylitis synovial fluid.

The chain uses TRBV2 and TRBJ1-2, with a weak D call TRBD1 (5 bases). Sequencing was performed on blood, either unsorted or a sorted T cell fraction (not recorded which). The clonotype was recovered from a male donor with ankylosing spondylitis or in good health (not recorded which). The CDR3 loop reads CASRTDGIYGYTF. In nucleotides, the CDR3 is TGTGCCAGCAGGACAGATGGGATCTATGGCTACACCTTC.